The T cell receptor beta chain described here comes from a study of blood T cell repertoires in COVID-19. Study information: Some COVID-19 samples were acute and others convalescent; all came from the United States, Italy and Spain.

The data were produced by immunoSEQ multiplex PCR, yet TCRdb's version contains in-frame clones alone and is incomplete. The sample carries 150,000 or so clones, approximately 85% recorded once. V dropped 6 bases and J dropped 8 bases, with 13 bases sitting between them. Germline CDR1 reads MDHEN; CDR2 reads SYDVKM. The CDR3 has 12 residues. The sequencing input was peripheral blood. The clonotype originates from a woman between 45 and 60 years old with COVID-19, enrolled during active disease. The chain has TRBV28 and TRBJ1-2; the D gene is possibly TRBD1 (6 bases). CDR3 nucleotide sequence: TGTGCCAGCAGCTTGAGGGGGGGAGGCTACACCTTC. Its translation is CASSLRGGGYTF.